This T cell receptor beta chain was recovered during a study of blood T cell repertoires in COVID-19. Overall study context: PBMCs, B-cell-depleted T cells, or T cells provided the cDNA or gDNA that made up the material.

Clones were sequenced by immunoSEQ multiplex PCR, and TCRdb holds only the in-frame ones, with some missing. The data show approximately 240,000 clones, with 83% seen just once and around 5.2% held by the top ten. Germline CDR1 and CDR2: MNHEY and SMNVEV (reference sequence). Trimming cost V 5 bases and J 0 bases, with 8 bases left between them. The CDR3 is made up of 14 amino acids. The receptor's source is a human donor in a cohort sampled during active COVID-19. Material for sequencing was peripheral blood. The chain recombines TRBV27 with TRBJ2-1, with unresolved D. The CDR3 here is CASSLLSSYNEQFF. CDR3 bases: TGTGCCAGCAGTCTATTGAGCTCCTACAATGAGCAGTTCTTC.